This T cell receptor beta chain stems from a study of PD-L1 blockade in urothelial cancer. In the study overall: Bladder-origin urothelial cancer in males described about 85% of the 29 patients.

Sequencing used immunoSEQ multiplex PCR; TCRdb keeps in-frame clones, though not all of them. The repertoire has tens of thousands of clones, roughly four fifths of them found once; the top ten carry around 2.9%. With regard to this clone: Its antigen is not identified.

The germline gives CDR1 LNHDA, CDR2 SQIVND (reference sequence). This CDR3 region has 17 residues. The J segment lost 4 bases and the V segment lost 3 bases, leaving 9 bases of the junction unmatched. Study-level findings and limits: Enhanced expansion of tumor-associated blood clones at 3 weeks characterized durable-benefit patients.

The sample in question was PBMCs, obtained around atezolizumab (anti-PD-L1) treatment. This receptor was obtained from a man aged 65-85 years with urothelial cancer. J is TRBJ1-2 and V is TRBV19, with 12 positions matching TRBD1. The CDR3 DNA reads TGTGCCAGTAGTATGCAGGGACAGGGGGCCAAACCCTATGGCTACACCTTC. This gives the protein CASSMQGQGAKPYGYTF.